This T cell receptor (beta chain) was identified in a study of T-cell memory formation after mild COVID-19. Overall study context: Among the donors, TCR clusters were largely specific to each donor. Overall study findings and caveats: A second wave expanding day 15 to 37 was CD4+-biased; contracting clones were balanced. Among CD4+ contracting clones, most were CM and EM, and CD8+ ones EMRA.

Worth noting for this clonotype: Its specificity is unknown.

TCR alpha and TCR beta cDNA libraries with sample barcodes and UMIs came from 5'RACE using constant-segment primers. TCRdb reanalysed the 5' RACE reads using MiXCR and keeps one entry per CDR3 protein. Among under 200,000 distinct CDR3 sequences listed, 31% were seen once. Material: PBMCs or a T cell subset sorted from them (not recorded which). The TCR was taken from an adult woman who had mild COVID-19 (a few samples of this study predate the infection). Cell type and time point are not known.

CDR3 sequence (DNA): TGTGCCAGCACCATCCGACGACGGGGTCCTTCTCCGTACGAGCAGTACTTC. Protein sequence: CASTIRRRGPSPYEQYF. The genes are TRBV21-1 and TRBJ2-7. TRBV21-1 is a pseudogene segment. CDR3 length: 17 residues.